Following are 29 T cell receptor beta chains from one sample sequenced in a study of T cells in tumors after PD-1 blockade. Data came from immunoSEQ multiplex PCR; TCRdb stores just in-frame clones and leaves some out. The sample has 45,000 to 60,000 clones, approximately 75% seen once. The starting material was PBMCs, obtained before anti-PD-1 treatment. The receptor source for this set is a human donor with basal cell carcinoma.

The V gene is TRBV9, the J gene TRBJ1-1, with TRBD1 matching 8 bases. CDR1 is SGDLS and CDR2 is YYNGEE in the germline V gene. The junction had 5 bases not matched to a gene; V was cut back by 0 bases and J by 4 bases. The CDR3 sequence is 15 residues long. CDR3 DNA: TGTGCCAGCAGCGTAGCCGAGACAGGGGTCACTGAAGCTTTCTTT. This encodes CASSVAETGVTEAFF.

The V call is TRBV27, the J call TRBJ1-1; D unresolved. CDR1 MNHEY and CDR2 SMNVEV come from the germline V gene (reference sequence). Trimming pared 0 bases from V and 4 bases from J, leaving 9 bases between. The length of the CDR3 is 14 residues. In nucleotides, the CDR3 is TGTGCCAGCAGTTTATCCGACGGACTCACTGAAGCTTTCTTT. Translation: CASSLSDGLTEAFF.

The chain joins TRBV18 to TRBJ2-7; 13 nucleotides agree with TRBD2. This CDR3 contains 15 residues. V gave up 3 bases and J gave up 7 bases; unmatched junction bases: 6. Germline loops: CDR1 KGHSH, CDR2 LQKENI. As DNA, the CDR3 is TGTGCCAGCTCACCGGGGACTAGCGGGAATGTTGAGCAGTACTTC. Translating gives CASSPGTSGNVEQYF.

The V gene is TRBV15, the J gene TRBJ2-1, with 9 bases identical to TRBD1. Germline-derived CDR1 and CDR2 are LNHNV and YYDKDF (reference sequence). V shed 0 bases, J shed 6 bases, and the junction held 9 bases outside the gene matches. The CDR3 sequence is 17 residues long. The CDR3 here is CATSRDRAGQGFNEQFF. Here the CDR3 DNA reads TGTGCCACCAGCAGAGATCGGGCGGGACAGGGCTTCAATGAGCAGTTCTTC.

In the case of this clone: Compared with germline, one end of the junction differs, possibly owing to a read error. J is TRBJ2-7 and V is TRBV7-7, with D perhaps TRBD2 (6 bases). The CDR3 is 15 residues long. CDR1 is SSHAT and CDR2 is FNYEAQ in the germline V gene (reference sequence). Written as DNA, the CDR3 is TGTGCTAGCAGCTCGGGTAGCGGTAGCTCCTACGAGCAGTACTTC. Its translation: CASSSGSGSSYEQYF.

The J gene is TRBJ2-4, the V gene TRBV9, with D maybe TRBD1 (6 bases). Deletions cut 0 bases from V and 5 bases from J, with 27 bases between. Germline V CDR1 and CDR2: SGDLS, YYNGEE. There are 20 residues in the CDR3. This CDR3 is CASSVAWHREFPGPQNIQYF. Here the CDR3 DNA reads TGTGCCAGCAGCGTAGCATGGCACAGGGAATTTCCAGGCCCTCAAAACATTCAGTACTTC.

The chain recombines TRBV2 with TRBJ2-7; D is perhaps TRBD1 (5 bases). Looked up from germline, CDR1 is SNHLY and CDR2 is FYNNEI. This CDR3 region has 12 residues. V was shortened by 3 bases and J by 4 bases, with 7 bases between the two germline ends. The CDR3 DNA follows: TGTGCCAGCAGTGACAGGGCGTACGAGCAGTACTTC. Its translation: CASSDRAYEQYF.

The chain has TRBV6-4 and TRBJ1-1; no firm D call. The CDR3 consists of 14 residues. CDR1 is MRHNA and CDR2 is SNTAGT in the germline V gene. Trimming took off 6 bases at V and 2 bases at J, with 13 bases between the two ends. CDR3 sequence: CASRPSGDNTEAFF. CDR3 bases: TGTGCCAGCAGACCTTCGGGCGATAACACTGAAGCTTTCTTT.

The chain combines TRBV28 with TRBJ1-1; D might be TRBD1 (6 bases). Trimming shortened V by 3 bases and J by 1 base, and 12 bases separated the two germline ends. This CDR3 region has 15 residues. CDR1 and CDR2 (germline): MDHEN, SYDVKM. CDR3 nucleotides: TGTGCCAGCAGTTTGGGGGACATACGGAACACTGAAGCTTTCTTT. Translated: CASSLGDIRNTEAFF.

CDR3 bases: TGTGCCAGCAGTTTGTGGGGACGGGCGAACACTGAAGCTTTCTTT. This sequence encodes CASSLWGRANTEAFF. The chain has TRBV28 and TRBJ1-1, with TRBD1 as a possible D gene (5 bases). This CDR3 region has 15 residues. Looked up from germline, CDR1 is MDHEN and CDR2 is SYDVKM. Trimming cost V 3 bases and J 1 base, with 12 bases left between them.

The chain combines TRBV7-6 with TRBJ2-2; the D gene is possibly TRBD1 (7 bases). CDR3 length: 16 amino acids. CDR1 is SGHVS, CDR2 FNYEAQ, per germline. Trimming shortened V by 5 bases and J by 6 bases, and 19 bases separated the two germline ends. For the CDR3, the DNA is TGTGCCAGCAGCCTCAGACAGGGACTGGGGGCCGGGGAGCTGTTTTTT. Amino acids: CASSLRQGLGAGELFF.

The chain joins TRBV28 to TRBJ1-1, with D unresolved. The CDR3 sequence is 12 residues long. Trimming removed 6 bases at V and 7 bases at J, with 12 bases between. Germline assignment: CDR1 MDHEN and CDR2 SYDVKM. CDR3: CASRPSPSEAFF. CDR3 bases: TGTGCCAGCAGGCCCAGTCCAAGTGAAGCTTTCTTT.

The V gene is TRBV12-2, the J gene TRBJ2-1; the tabulated D call, TRBD2, remains unverified against the DNA. TRBV12-2 is marked as a pseudogene. The CDR3 has 16 amino acids. The chain's CDR3 is CASRFCWRSSYNEQFF. The CDR3 region has the DNA TGTGCAAGTCGCTTCTGCTGGCGGAGCTCCTACAATGAGCAGTTCTTC.

This clone was detected once. The chain links TRBV5-1 to TRBJ1-1; 8 bases map to TRBD1. CDR1 is SGHRS and CDR2 is YFSETQ in the germline V gene. The CDR3 consists of 15 residues. Losses at the gene ends were 5 bases for V and 1 base for J; bases not matched to a gene: 7. CDR3 protein: CASRPPGTGNTEAFF. CDR3 DNA sequence: TGCGCCAGCAGACCACCTGGGACAGGGAACACTGAAGCTTTCTTT.

The CDR3 coding sequence is TGTGCCTGGACTTCTAATACGGGACAAGTCAATCAGCCCCAGCATTTT. Its protein product is CAWTSNTGQVNQPQHF. V gene TRBV30 combines with J gene TRBJ1-5; maybe TRBD1 (6 bases). Germline V gives CDR1 GTSNPN, CDR2 SVGIG (reference sequence). This CDR3 region has 16 residues. The V and J ends lost 4 bases and 3 bases respectively, with 19 bases between them.

CDR3 DNA sequence: TGTGCCAGCAGCGCGGGGCTAGCGGGAGTTGAGACCCAGTACTTC. Translation gives CASSAGLAGVETQYF. The chain joins TRBV9 to TRBJ2-5, with 10 bases that match TRBD2. The J segment lost 5 bases and the V segment lost 3 bases, leaving 7 bases of the junction unmatched. CDR1 and CDR2 from the germline V gene are SGDLS and YYNGEE. The CDR3 covers 15 residues.

The chain is built from TRBV5-1 and TRBJ1-1; D is unresolved. Trimming shortened V by 0 bases and J by 1 base, and 10 bases separated the two germline ends. CDR3 length: 15 amino acids. Germline V lookup: CDR1 SGHRS, CDR2 YFSETQ. The DNA for the CDR3 is TGCGCCAGCAGCTTGGCCGCAAGGCGGAACACTGAAGCTTTCTTT. Amino acids: CASSLAARRNTEAFF.

This chain uses TRBV30 with TRBJ2-3, with TRBD1 as a possible D gene (5 bases). Germline CDR1 is GTSNPN and CDR2 is SVGIG (reference sequence). The CDR3 is 14 amino acids. Trimming cost V 2 bases and J 0 bases, with 9 bases left between them. The chain's CDR3 is CAWSTGSSTDTQYF. In DNA form, the CDR3 reads TGTGCCTGGAGTACAGGTTCTAGCACAGATACGCAGTATTTT.

The chain couples TRBV2 to TRBJ1-5, with D possibly being TRBD1 (5 bases). The germline CDR1 and CDR2 sequences are SNHLY and FYNNEI. V lost 7 bases to trimming and J lost 1 base, with 14 bases between them. The CDR3 sequence is 15 residues long. CDR3 amino acids: CASTARGNSNQPQHF. The CDR3 DNA reads as TGTGCCAGCACGGCACGGGGGAACAGCAATCAGCCCCAGCATTTT.

This sequence joins TRBV28 and TRBJ2-1, with D possibly called TRBD1 or TRBD2 (5 bases each). The CDR3 totals 15 residues. Germline CDR1 and CDR2: MDHEN and SYDVKM. The germline V and J ends were trimmed by 4 bases and 2 bases, with 12 bases remaining between them. The CDR3 protein is CASSYPGTTYNEQFF. In nucleotides, the CDR3 is TGTGCCAGCAGTTATCCCGGGACCACCTACAATGAGCAGTTCTTC.

The CDR3 reads CASSTTGQGAHYEQYF. The CDR3 DNA sequence: TGTGCCAGCAGCACAACGGGACAGGGGGCTCACTACGAGCAGTACTTC. The rearrangement links TRBV21-1 to TRBJ2-7; the table's D call TRBD1 went unverified against the DNA. TRBV21-1 is deemed a pseudogene. CDR3 length equals 16 residues.

The J gene is TRBJ2-6, the V gene TRBV28; D ambiguous. Germline V gives CDR1 MDHEN, CDR2 SYDVKM. This CDR3 spans 15 amino acids. The V end lost 5 bases, the J end lost 0 bases, and 8 bases lay between the germline ends. CDR3 coding DNA: TGTGCCAGCAGTCCAGGTGGCTCTGGGGCCAACGTCCTGACTTTC. It translates to CASSPGGSGANVLTF.

This clone was recorded at least ten times. This chain uses TRBV10-2 with TRBJ1-1; D is unresolved. Trimming cost V 4 bases and J 0 bases, with 9 bases left between them. The CDR3 is 14 amino acids. The V gene's germline CDR1 is WSHSY and CDR2 SAAADI. The CDR3 loop reads CASSGVGLNTEAFF. The CDR3 DNA follows: TGCGCCAGCAGTGGCGTGGGCCTGAACACTGAAGCTTTCTTT.

The chain links TRBV27 to TRBJ2-7; TRBD1 agrees at 7 bases. CDR1 and CDR2 from the germline V gene are MNHEY and SMNVEV (reference sequence). The CDR3 sequence is 14 residues long. The junction had 5 bases not matched to a gene; V was cut back by 2 bases and J by 4 bases. CDR3 coding DNA: TGTGCCAGCAGTTTAAATAACAGGGGTTACGAGCAGTACTTC. It encodes CASSLNNRGYEQYF.

This sequence joins TRBV6-6 and TRBJ1-6; 7 bases map to TRBD1. Germline loops: CDR1 MNHNY, CDR2 SVGAGI (reference sequence). The CDR3 has 16 amino acids. V shed 1 base, J shed 5 bases, and the junction held 5 bases outside the gene matches. The CDR3 DNA follows: TGTGCCAGCAGTTACTTGGGGACAGACAATAATTCACCCCTCCACTTT. The encoded protein is CASSYLGTDNNSPLHF.

This chain connects TRBV2 to TRBJ1-1; 7 nucleotides align to TRBD1. The CDR3 extends over 14 amino acids. From germline, CDR1 is SNHLY and CDR2 FYNNEI. V shed 5 bases, J shed 5 bases, and the junction held 8 bases outside the gene matches. The DNA of the CDR3 is TGTGCCAGCAGTCGCACGGGACAGAGAACTGAAGCTTTCTTT. Its protein is CASSRTGQRTEAFF.

The J gene is TRBJ1-2, the V gene TRBV6-1; 7 nucleotides match TRBD1. The germline CDR1 and CDR2 sequences are MNHNS and SASEGT. CDR3 length equals 14 residues. The trim removed 2 bases at V and 4 bases at J, leaving 4 bases unmatched. The CDR3 region has the DNA TGTGCCAGCAGTGAATTTAGGACAGGCTATGGCTACACCTTC. As protein: CASSEFRTGYGYTF.

The chain recombines TRBV3-1 (or the pseudogene TRBV3-2) with TRBJ2-3; D is undetermined. The germline V gene encodes CDR1 LGHDT and CDR2 YNNKEL (reference sequence). This CDR3 region has 12 residues. V gave up 1 base and J gave up 5 bases, with 4 bases separating them. CDR3 sequence (DNA): TGTGCCAGCAGCCAAGTTCTAGATACGCAGTATTTT. Protein sequence: CASSQVLDTQYF.

The chain carries TRBV28 and TRBJ2-5; 8 nucleotides align to TRBD1. The J segment lost 5 bases and the V segment lost 7 bases, leaving 6 bases of the junction unmatched. The CDR3 is 13 residues long. Germline V CDR1 and CDR2: MDHEN, SYDVKM. The CDR3 region has the DNA TGTGCCAGCAAGCCAGGGGGCAGGGAGACCCAGTACTTC. Protein: CASKPGGRETQYF.